The 19 T cell receptor beta chains presented below share a single source sample, sequenced in a study of spatial heterogeneity in lung cancer. General study points: Tumoral mutation counts were tracked by counts of expanded intratumoral alpha and beta TCRs.

Time point of the sample: sample taken at primary tumor resection. TCRdb re-analysed the 5' RACE reads in MiXCR, keeping a single row per CDR3 protein. The sample yields about 18,000 distinct CDR3 sequences, 6% to 9% seen once. These TCRs are of unknown antigen specificity. The material sequenced was lung tumor tissue, taken at surgery. These receptor sequences come from a male donor with early-stage non-small cell lung cancer.

This clonotype appeared many times. The gene calls are TRBV10-2 and TRBJ2-2, with D unclear. Trimming took off 2 bases at V and 3 bases at J, with 13 bases between the two ends. Germline V gene lookup returns CDR1 WSHSY and CDR2 SAAADI. CDR3 size: 16 residues. The CDR3 sequence is CASSEVVYLDTGELFF. DNA for the CDR3: TGCGCCAGCAGTGAGGTTGTCTACCTAGACACCGGGGAGCTGTTTTTT.

This clonotype rates as medium-sized. This chain links TRBV20-1 with TRBJ2-5; 7 bases align to TRBD1. This CDR3 has 15 amino acids. The trim removed 4 bases at V and 0 bases at J, leaving 8 bases unmatched. The germline gives CDR1 DFQATT, CDR2 SNEGSKA (reference sequence). In DNA, the CDR3 is TGCAGTGCTATTCCGGGACAGTGGTACCAAGAGACCCAGTACTTC. Translated: CSAIPGQWYQETQYF.

This clonotype was detected ten times or more. This chain joins TRBV10-2 and TRBJ1-1; TRBD1 aligns across 7 bases. Germline CDR1 reads WSHSY; CDR2 reads SAAADI. The J segment lost 0 bases and the V segment lost 8 bases, leaving 3 bases of the junction unmatched. The CDR3 is made up of 13 amino acids. CDR3 sequence reads: CASRGTVNTEAFF. The CDR3 DNA follows: TGCGCCAGCCGCGGGACAGTGAACACTGAAGCTTTCTTT.

This clonotype was observed at least ten times. The chain links TRBV2 to TRBJ2-3; D is unresolved. This CDR3 contains 11 residues. The germline V and J ends were trimmed by 5 bases and 2 bases, with 2 bases remaining between them. The germline V gene encodes CDR1 SNHLY and CDR2 FYNNEI. DNA for the CDR3: TGTGCCAGCAGTCTCACAGATACGCAGTATTTT. It is translated as CASSLTDTQYF.

Relative to its sample, this clonotype is medium-sized. The genes are TRBV5-5 and TRBJ1-6, with D possibly TRBD1 on 5 matching bases. From germline, CDR1 is SGHKS and CDR2 YYEKEE (reference sequence). This CDR3 is 15 amino acids long. The ends were cut back, 4 bases at V and 5 bases at J, with 13 bases in the middle. This CDR3 is CASSTTATNNSPLHF. The CDR3 region has the DNA TGTGCCAGCAGCACGACAGCTACGAATAATTCACCCCTCCACTTT.

Relative to its sample, this clonotype is medium-sized (0.01 to 0.1%). V is TRBV11-2 and J is TRBJ1-3, with D perhaps TRBD1 (5 bases). V gave up 2 bases and J gave up 4 bases, with 15 bases separating them. The CDR3 consists of 16 residues. Germline V CDR1 and CDR2: SGHAT, FQNNGV. CDR3 amino acids: CASSLFGDGIGNTIYF. Here the CDR3 DNA reads TGTGCCAGCAGCTTATTCGGGGACGGAATAGGAAACACCATATATTTT.

This clonotype showed up many times. In DNA form, the CDR3 reads TGCAGTGCTAGGATCCTGGGGGGAGGTGAAAAACTGTTTTTT. Protein sequence: CSARILGGGEKLFF. The chain combines TRBV20-1 with TRBJ1-4, with TRBD1 as a possible D gene (5 bases). The CDR3 spans 14 residues. Trimming shortened V by 3 bases and J by 7 bases, and 15 bases separated the two germline ends. CDR1 is DFQATT, CDR2 SNEGSKA, per germline (reference sequence).

To note about this clonotype: This clone may be a read error of a much larger clone one base away. CDR3 DNA: TGTGCCAGCAGGTTACCCCCCGCAGAAACGCAGTATTTT. Its translation is CASRLPPAETQYF. The chain has TRBV6-2 or TRBV6-3 and TRBJ2-3, with D unclear. Per germline, CDR1 MNHEY and CDR2 SVGEGT. There are 13 residues in the CDR3.

V is TRBV20-1 and J is TRBJ1-2; no clear D gene. The V end lost 3 bases, the J end lost 2 bases, and 10 bases lay between the germline ends. CDR3 length: 13 amino acids. In germline, CDR1 is DFQATT, CDR2 SNEGSKA (reference sequence). The CDR3 sequence: CSASDLRNYGYTF. As DNA, the CDR3 is TGCAGTGCTAGCGACCTTAGGAACTATGGCTACACCTTC.

A remark on this clonotype: A much larger clonotype is one base distant, so this may be a read error. V gene TRBV2 combines with J gene TRBJ1-1; D is ambiguous. Germline V lookup: CDR1 SNHLY, CDR2 FYNNEI. This CDR3 is built from 13 residues. Trimming took 10 bases from V and 5 from J, leaving 17 bases between them. The CDR3 DNA is TGTGCCAACGCCGTCAGACGGAAAACTGAAGCTTTCTTT. Residues: CANAVRRKTEAFF. The complete variable domain, with remaining parts taken from reference TRBV2 and TRBJ1-1, reads EPEVTQTPSHQVTQMGQEVILRCVPISNHLYFYWYRQILGQKVEFLVSFYNNEISEKSEIFDDQFSVERPDGSNFTLKIRSTKLEDSAMYFCANAVRRKTEAFFGQGTRLTVV.

The chain links TRBV5-4 to TRBJ2-5; D is perhaps TRBD2 (6 bases). Germline CDR1 is SGHNT and CDR2 is YYREEE (reference sequence). Trimming cost V 4 bases and J 0 bases, with 13 bases left between them. This CDR3 has 15 residues. The CDR3 sequence: CASSATSQYQETQYF. CDR3 coding DNA: TGTGCCAGCAGCGCGACTAGTCAGTACCAAGAGACCCAGTACTTC.

V is TRBV5-1 and J is TRBJ2-5; D is undetermined. Trimming removed 3 bases from V and 2 bases from J, with 14 bases in between. The CDR3 is 15 residues long. Per the germline V gene, CDR1 is SGHRS and CDR2 is YFSETQ. In DNA form, the CDR3 reads TGCGCCAGCAGCTGGGTGGCGGACCCGCAAGAGACCCAGTACTTC. Its translation: CASSWVADPQETQYF.

The sample holds many counts of this clonotype. V gene TRBV29-1 combines with J gene TRBJ1-2; D uncertain. Per the germline V gene, CDR1 is SQVTM and CDR2 is ANQGSEA. Between the trimmed V and J ends, which lost 4 bases and 4 bases, there was a span of 10 bases. The CDR3 is 12 amino acids. The CDR3 here is CSVAVGSYGYTF. CDR3 sequence (DNA): TGCAGCGTTGCGGTGGGAAGCTATGGCTACACCTTC.

About this clonotype: The germline gene is not matched at one end of the junction; a read error may be the cause. The rearrangement joins TRBV5-1 to TRBJ2-3; D ambiguous. From germline, CDR1 is SGHRS and CDR2 YFSETQ. The CDR3 contains 17 residues. Here the CDR3 reads CASGLAQKTQSTDTQYF. The CDR3 coding sequence is TGCGCCAGCGGCTTGGCTCAGAAGACCCAGAGCACAGATACGCAGTATTTT.

This clonotype was recorded a few times. This sequence joins TRBV5-1 and TRBJ1-5; 7 nucleotides match TRBD1. Germline V lookup: CDR1 SGHRS, CDR2 YFSETQ. With 4 bases clipped from V and 5 bases from J, the junction kept 6 bases outside the gene matches. CDR3 length equals 14 residues. The CDR3 nucleotides are TGCGCCAGCAGCCGGGACAGCCCGGATCAGCCCCAGCATTTT. Residues: CASSRDSPDQPQHF.

In DNA form, the CDR3 reads TGTGCCAGCAGCTTGTTGGCTAGCGGGGGGGCATTCAATGAGCAGTTCTTC. Translated: CASSLLASGGAFNEQFF. This chain joins TRBV5-6 and TRBJ2-1, with 12 nucleotides matching TRBD2. With 1 base clipped from V and 6 bases from J, the junction kept 8 bases outside the gene matches. This CDR3 contains 17 residues. Per germline, CDR1 SGHDT and CDR2 YYEEEE.

This clonotype was found a few times. The V and J genes are TRBV2 and TRBJ2-7; a weak D match, TRBD1 (6 bases). The germline CDR1 and CDR2 sequences are SNHLY and FYNNEI. V lost 5 bases to trimming and J lost 1 base, with 12 bases between them. The length of the CDR3 is 14 residues. The CDR3 sequence: CASSRTVESYEQYF. Written as DNA, the CDR3 is TGTGCCAGCAGTAGGACAGTAGAATCCTACGAGCAGTACTTC.

This clonotype has a count of ten or more. The chain combines TRBV3-1 with TRBJ2-7; D not resolved. Germline CDR1 and CDR2: LGHDT and YNNKEL (reference sequence). Trimming stripped 1 base from V and 3 bases from J, with 10 bases between. The CDR3 covers 14 residues. The CDR3 DNA sequence: TGTGCCAGCAGCCAAGCCGGATTTGACTACGAGCAGTACTTC. Protein sequence: CASSQAGFDYEQYF.

The chain links TRBV7-9 to TRBJ1-5; a weak D match, TRBD1 (5 bases). This CDR3 has 15 amino acids. V was pared by 8 bases and J by 2 bases, with 16 bases between. CDR1 and CDR2 (germline): SEHNR, FQNEAQ (reference sequence). CDR3 amino acids: CASAGESSGNQPQHF. CDR3 nucleotides: TGTGCCAGCGCGGGGGAGAGTTCGGGCAATCAGCCCCAGCATTTT.